Presented here are 18 T cell receptor beta chains from one specimen sequenced in a study of beta chain features in type 1 diabetes. The authors reverse transcribed all of the isolated RNA, so sequencing captured expressed TCRB transcripts. Generated by immunoSEQ multiplex PCR, the TCRdb table keeps only in-frame clones and is missing some. The sample lists about 250,000 clones, roughly a tenth occurring once. Their cognate antigens are unknown. Overall study findings and caveats: A moderate, significant TCRB CDR3 shortening appeared in type 1 diabetes across four CD4+ subsets.

The specimen sequenced was naive CD4+ T cells from blood. These receptors all come from a young man with type 1 diabetes.

This clone was counted a few times. The chain has TRBV5-1 and TRBJ2-5; tentative D call: TRBD2 (6 bases). The CDR3 length is 15 residues. Germline CDR1 and CDR2: SGHRS and YFSETQ. V was trimmed by 0 bases and J by 2 bases, leaving 11 bases between them. The CDR3 spells CASSLGLGGQETQYF. The CDR3 nucleotides are TGCGCCAGCAGCTTGGGACTCGGGGGTCAAGAGACCCAGTACTTC.

This rearrangement joins TRBV4-1 to TRBJ2-7; D is possibly TRBD2 (5 bases). The V and J ends lost 0 bases and 9 bases respectively, with 15 bases between them. The CDR3 sequence is 14 residues long. CDR1 is MGHRA and CDR2 is YSYEKL in the germline V gene. CDR3 bases: TGCGCCAGCAGCCAAGATCCCGGGAACGGTGGGCAGTACTTC. Translated, it gives CASSQDPGNGGQYF.

This chain links TRBV6-1 with TRBJ2-7; 10 nucleotides line up with TRBD1. The length of the CDR3 is 15 residues. J was trimmed by 5 bases and V by 5 bases; bases with no gene match: 9. Germline CDR1 reads MNHNS; CDR2 reads SASEGT. CDR3 in amino acids: CASSKDGTGANEQYF. As DNA, the CDR3 is TGTGCCAGCAGTAAAGATGGGACAGGGGCGAACGAGCAGTACTTC.

This clone was seen more than once but under ten times. This rearrangement joins TRBV6-6 to TRBJ1-5; D is ambiguous. Trimming took 2 bases from V and 1 from J, leaving 9 bases between them. Looked up from germline, CDR1 is MNHNY and CDR2 is SVGAGI (reference sequence). The CDR3 covers 15 residues. The DNA of the CDR3 is TGTGCCAGCAGTTACCAGCCGGAGAGCAATCAGCCCCAGCATTTT. This gives the protein CASSYQPESNQPQHF.

This clone was seen a handful of times. This rearrangement joins TRBV2 to TRBJ1-1, with D uncertain. The CDR3 contains 11 residues. V dropped 6 bases and J dropped 11 bases, with 13 bases sitting between them. Germline V gives CDR1 SNHLY, CDR2 FYNNEI. CDR3 loop: CASSQGVRAFF. The CDR3 bases are TGTGCCAGCAGCCAAGGAGTTCGGGCTTTCTTT.

This clone has more than one count but fewer than ten. The chain carries TRBV18 and TRBJ2-1; TRBD2 might be the D (6 bases). Trimming shortened V by 3 bases and J by 8 bases, and 14 bases separated the two germline ends. The germline V gene encodes CDR1 KGHSH and CDR2 LQKENI. This CDR3 is 14 amino acids long. The CDR3 region is CASSPRLGTDEQFF. DNA for the CDR3: TGTGCCAGCTCACCGCGACTAGGCACCGATGAGCAGTTCTTC.

This clone was detected only a few times. This sequence joins TRBV7-2 and TRBJ2-7, with D possibly TRBD2 on 5 matching bases. Trimming pared 2 bases from V and 2 bases from J, leaving 10 bases between. CDR1 is SGHTA and CDR2 is FQGNSA in the germline V gene. The CDR3 totals 14 residues. The CDR3 protein is CASSLRVGTYEQYF. The CDR3 nucleotides are TGTGCCAGCAGCTTAAGGGTCGGGACCTACGAGCAGTACTTC. The whole variable domain, filled in from reference TRBV7-2 and TRBJ2-7, reads GAGVSQSPSNKVTEKGKDVELRCDPISGHTALYWYRQSLGQGLEFLIYFQGNSAPDKSGLPSDRFSAERTGGSVSTLTIQRTQQEDSAVYLCASSLRVGTYEQYFGPGTRLTVT.

This clone was recorded a few times. This chain uses TRBV29-1 with TRBJ1-1, with 7 bases matching TRBD1. Per germline, CDR1 SQVTM and CDR2 ANQGSEA. The V and J ends lost 8 bases and 0 bases, in that order; junction bases with no gene match: 6. The CDR3 is 13 residues long. The CDR3 region has the DNA TGCAGCATTGGGACAGCCCTGAACACTGAAGCTTTCTTT. This gives the protein CSIGTALNTEAFF.

This chain joins TRBV29-1 and TRBJ2-1; no firm D call. The germline CDR1 and CDR2 sequences are SQVTM and ANQGSEA. The CDR3 has 13 residues. V dropped 5 bases and J dropped 2 bases, with 10 bases sitting between them. CDR3 DNA sequence: TGCAGCGTTCTAGGTTCAGCCTACAATGAGCAGTTCTTC. Its protein is CSVLGSAYNEQFF.

In regard to this clone: Other DNA sequences of this sample code for an identical CDR3. The V gene is TRBV7-9, the J gene TRBJ1-1, with D perhaps TRBD1 (5 bases). The CDR3 runs to 13 residues. CDR1 SEHNR and CDR2 FQNEAQ come from the germline V gene (reference sequence). Between the trimmed V and J ends, which lost 3 bases and 2 bases, there was a span of 7 bases. DNA for the CDR3: TGTGCCAGCAGCTTCGACAGCAACACTGAAGCTTTCTTT. Its protein is CASSFDSNTEAFF.

V is TRBV4-1 and J is TRBJ1-1; no firm D call. Germline V gene lookup returns CDR1 MGHRA and CDR2 YSYEKL. The V gene lost 0 bases and the J gene lost 4 bases, with 9 bases spanning the gap. CDR3 length equals 14 residues. In DNA form, the CDR3 reads TGCGCCAGCAGCCAAGATTTGAGGGCCACTGAAGCTTTCTTT. Translating it yields CASSQDLRATEAFF.

There are a few counts of this clone. V is TRBV4-3 and J is TRBJ2-1, with TRBD2 matching 9 bases. The CDR3 is 15 amino acids. The V and J ends lost 3 bases and 4 bases, in that order; junction bases with no gene match: 4. Germline V lookup: CDR1 LGHNA, CDR2 YSLEER. The CDR3 DNA follows: TGCGCCAGCAGCCATGTTAGCGGGAGTTACAATGAGCAGTTCTTC. Its protein is CASSHVSGSYNEQFF.

This clone was found a few times. The rearrangement uses TRBV11-2 and TRBJ2-3; TRBD1 matches at 8 bases. CDR1 and CDR2 from the germline V gene are SGHAT and FQNNGV. J was trimmed by 4 bases and V by 4 bases; bases with no gene match: 4. The CDR3 has 14 residues. CDR3 residues: CASSWTGRSDTQYF. Written as DNA, the CDR3 is TGTGCCAGCAGCTGGACAGGGCGATCAGATACGCAGTATTTT.

J is TRBJ2-7 and V is TRBV9; TRBD1 matches 8 bases. Germline CDR1 SGDLS, CDR2 YYNGEE. V lost 2 bases to trimming and J lost 4 bases; unmatched junction nucleotides: 8. The CDR3 loop spans 15 amino acids. The CDR3 loop is CASSVGQALGYEQYF. The CDR3 DNA is TGTGCCAGCAGCGTGGGACAGGCCCTCGGGTACGAGCAGTACTTC. The variable domain in full, with the rest retrieved from reference TRBV9 and TRBJ2-7, is DSGVTQTPKHLITATGQRVTLRCSPRSGDLSVYWYQQSLDQGLQFLIQYYNGEERAKGNILERFSAQQFPDLHSELNLSSLELGDSALYFCASSVGQALGYEQYFGPGTRLTVT.

The chain joins TRBV5-1 to TRBJ1-2; TRBD1 is a possible D gene (6 bases). The CDR3 contains 16 residues. The V gene's germline CDR1 is SGHRS and CDR2 YFSETQ. The V end was cut by 4 bases, the J end by 4 bases, with 20 bases between. Here the CDR3 DNA reads TGCGCCAGCAGCGGATGGGACACCTTAGGGGCCTATGGCTACACCTTC. It encodes CASSGWDTLGAYGYTF.

This clone was found a few times. The V gene is TRBV6-1, the J gene TRBJ2-5, with D perhaps TRBD2 (5 bases). CDR3 length: 13 amino acids. V lost 5 bases and J lost 2, with 9 bases in between. The germline V gene encodes CDR1 MNHNS and CDR2 SASEGT. The CDR3 DNA follows: TGTGCCAGCAGTCAACTAGATCAAGAGACCCAGTACTTC. Protein sequence: CASSQLDQETQYF.

This chain connects TRBV28 to TRBJ1-2; no clear D gene. The germline gives CDR1 MDHEN, CDR2 SYDVKM. There are 14 residues in the CDR3. Trimming removed 5 bases at V and 0 bases at J, with 10 bases between. The CDR3 DNA reads as TGTGCCAGCAGTCCCCACTCAACTAACTATGGCTACACCTTC. Translating gives CASSPHSTNYGYTF.

The V gene is TRBV28, the J gene TRBJ2-2, with D tentatively TRBD1 (6 bases). V was cut by 5 bases and J by 10 bases, with 17 bases left in between. The CDR3 has 14 amino acids. Germline CDR1 reads MDHEN; CDR2 reads SYDVKM. The CDR3 sequence: CASSVPQGFEELFF. As DNA, the CDR3 is TGTGCCAGCAGTGTCCCACAGGGTTTTGAGGAGCTGTTTTTT.